This T cell receptor beta chain is from a study of vaccination and CD4 T cells after COVID-19. Study details: Participants were administered two doses of either the BNT162b2 or the mRNA-1273 vaccine. Convalescent patients gave post-COVID blood a median about 100 days post-diagnosis, range 35 to 161.

A remark on this clonotype: Its specificity is not known. An end of the junction differs from the germline gene, which may be a read error.

Treatment: roughly ten-day PBMC culture with coronavirus spike peptide pools or control peptides (ViraFEST assay). Before the COVID-19 pandemic (2011-2018), CD4+ T cells were obtained from the unexposed donor. Via ViraFEST, peptide pools expanded antigen-specific T cells before TCR sequencing. Replacement of half the medium with fresh IL-2 medium took place on days 3 and 7. CDR3 size: 13 residues. Sequenced with the Oncomine TCR Beta short-read assay was DNA taken from cultured CD4+ T cells. TCRdb re-derived calls from the PCR reads in MiXCR, one entry per CDR3 protein. The sample holds roughly 6,800 distinct CDR3 sequences, approximately 31% seen once.

This sequence was found in a human donor in good health. The sequencing input was CD4+ T cells from blood, cultured in vitro. The chain recombines TRBV12-3 or TRBV12-4 with TRBJ2-5, with 8 nucleotides matching TRBD2. In nucleotides, the CDR3 is TGTGCCAGCAGCTTAGCGGGGACCGAGACCCAGTACTTC. It specifies CASSLAGTETQYF.